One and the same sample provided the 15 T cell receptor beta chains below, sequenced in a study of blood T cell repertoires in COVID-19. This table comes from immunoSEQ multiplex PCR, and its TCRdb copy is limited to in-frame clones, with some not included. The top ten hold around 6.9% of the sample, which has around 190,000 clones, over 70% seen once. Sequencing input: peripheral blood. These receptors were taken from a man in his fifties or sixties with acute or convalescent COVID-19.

For the CDR3, the DNA is TGTGCCAGCAGTGAAGTTAGCTACGAGCAGTACTTC. It codes for CASSEVSYEQYF. This chain joins TRBV2 and TRBJ2-7, with no clear D. Trimming took off 1 base at V and 3 bases at J, with 4 bases between the two ends. Germline lookup yields CDR1 SNHLY and CDR2 FYNNEI. The CDR3 consists of 12 residues.

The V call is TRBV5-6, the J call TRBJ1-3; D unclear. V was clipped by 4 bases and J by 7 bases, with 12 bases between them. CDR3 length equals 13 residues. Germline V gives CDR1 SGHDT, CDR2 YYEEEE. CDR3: CASSLMRANTIYF. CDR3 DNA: TGTGCCAGCAGCCTCATGAGGGCCAACACCATATATTTT.

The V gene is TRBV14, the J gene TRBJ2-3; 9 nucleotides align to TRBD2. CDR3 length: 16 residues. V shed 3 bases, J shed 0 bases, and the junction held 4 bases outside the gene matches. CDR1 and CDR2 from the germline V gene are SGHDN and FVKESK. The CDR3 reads CASSQRLAVSTDTQYF. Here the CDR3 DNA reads TGTGCCAGCAGCCAGAGACTAGCGGTGAGCACAGATACGCAGTATTTT.

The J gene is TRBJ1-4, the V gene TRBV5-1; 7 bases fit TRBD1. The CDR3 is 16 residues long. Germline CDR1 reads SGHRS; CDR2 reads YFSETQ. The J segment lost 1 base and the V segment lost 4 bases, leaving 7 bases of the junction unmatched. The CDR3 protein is CASSRGQYQTNEKLFF. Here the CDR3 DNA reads TGCGCCAGCAGCAGGGGACAGTACCAAACTAATGAAAAACTGTTTTTT. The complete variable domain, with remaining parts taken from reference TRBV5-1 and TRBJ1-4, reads KAGVTQTPRYLIKTRGQQVTLSCSPISGHRSVSWYQQTPGQGLQFLFEYFSETQRNKGNFPGRFSGRQFSNSRSEMNVSTLELGDSALYLCASSRGQYQTNEKLFFGSGTQLSVL.

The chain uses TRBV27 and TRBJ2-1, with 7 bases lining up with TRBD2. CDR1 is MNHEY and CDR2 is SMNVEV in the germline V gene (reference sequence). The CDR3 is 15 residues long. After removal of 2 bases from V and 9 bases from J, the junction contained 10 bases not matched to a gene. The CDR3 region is CASSLSRGGGLEQFF. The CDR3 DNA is TGTGCCAGCAGTTTAAGCCGTGGGGGAGGGCTTGAGCAGTTCTTC.

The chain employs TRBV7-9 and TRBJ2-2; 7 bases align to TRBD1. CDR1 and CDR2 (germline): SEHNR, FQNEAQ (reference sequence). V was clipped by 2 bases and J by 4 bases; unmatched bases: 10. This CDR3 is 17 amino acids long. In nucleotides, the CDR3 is TGTGCCAGCAGCTTATCACCGACAGGGAAGGGCACCGGGGAGCTGTTTTTT. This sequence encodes CASSLSPTGKGTGELFF. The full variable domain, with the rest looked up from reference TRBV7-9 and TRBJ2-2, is DTGVSQNPRHKITKRGQNVTFRCDPISEHNRLYWYRQTLGQGPEFLTYFQNEAQLEKSRLLSDRFSAERPKGSFSTLEIQRTEQGDSAMYLCASSLSPTGKGTGELFFGEGSRLTVL.

CDR3 residues: CASSLSYSPSGNTIYF. Written as DNA, the CDR3 is TGTGCCAGCAGCTTAAGTTACAGCCCTTCAGGAAACACCATATATTTT. The V gene is TRBV7-9, the J gene TRBJ1-3; D gene uncertain. Germline loops: CDR1 SEHNR, CDR2 FQNEAQ (reference sequence). The V end was cut by 2 bases, the J end by 4 bases, with 15 bases between. CDR3 length: 16 amino acids.

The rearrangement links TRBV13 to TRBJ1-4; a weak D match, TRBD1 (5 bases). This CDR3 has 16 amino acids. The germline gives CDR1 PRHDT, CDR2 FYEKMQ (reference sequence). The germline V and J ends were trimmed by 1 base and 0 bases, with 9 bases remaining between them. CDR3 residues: CASSLASGTTNEKLFF. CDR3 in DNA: TGTGCCAGCAGCTTAGCTTCAGGGACAACTAATGAAAAACTGTTTTTT.

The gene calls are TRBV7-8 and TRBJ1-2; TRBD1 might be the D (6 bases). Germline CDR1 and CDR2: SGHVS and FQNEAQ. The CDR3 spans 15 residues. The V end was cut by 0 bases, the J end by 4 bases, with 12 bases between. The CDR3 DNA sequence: TGTGCCAGCAGCTTAGCGGGACACCCATTCTATGGCTACACCTTC. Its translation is CASSLAGHPFYGYTF.

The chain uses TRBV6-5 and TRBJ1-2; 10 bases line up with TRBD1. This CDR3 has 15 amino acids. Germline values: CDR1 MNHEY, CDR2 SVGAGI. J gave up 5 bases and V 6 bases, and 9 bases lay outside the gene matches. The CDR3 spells CASSAGTGVEYGYTF. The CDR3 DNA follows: TGTGCCAGCAGCGCCGGGACAGGGGTAGAATATGGCTACACCTTC.

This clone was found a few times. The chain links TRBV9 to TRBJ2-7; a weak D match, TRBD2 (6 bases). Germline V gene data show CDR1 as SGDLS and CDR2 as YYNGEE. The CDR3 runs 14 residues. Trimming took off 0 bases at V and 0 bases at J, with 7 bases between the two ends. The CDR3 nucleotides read TGTGCCAGCAGCGTAGGGACTAACTCCTACGAGCAGTACTTC. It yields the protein CASSVGTNSYEQYF.

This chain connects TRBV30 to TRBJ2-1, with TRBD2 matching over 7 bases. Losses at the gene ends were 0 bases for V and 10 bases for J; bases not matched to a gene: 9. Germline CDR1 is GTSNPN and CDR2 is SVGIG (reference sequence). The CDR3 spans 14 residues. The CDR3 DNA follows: TGTGCCTGGAGTGTAGGTCTCGGCGGGAGAGAGCAGTTCTTC. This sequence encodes CAWSVGLGGREQFF.

CDR3 sequence (DNA): TGTGCCAGTAGTTTGTACCCGGGACAGGGTTTCACTGAAGCTTTCTTT. It encodes CASSLYPGQGFTEAFF. The J gene is TRBJ1-1, the V gene TRBV19, with 9 bases lining up with TRBD1. Germline values: CDR1 LNHDA, CDR2 SQIVND (reference sequence). The CDR3 sequence is 16 residues long. Losses at the gene ends were 5 bases for V and 4 bases for J; bases not matched to a gene: 11.

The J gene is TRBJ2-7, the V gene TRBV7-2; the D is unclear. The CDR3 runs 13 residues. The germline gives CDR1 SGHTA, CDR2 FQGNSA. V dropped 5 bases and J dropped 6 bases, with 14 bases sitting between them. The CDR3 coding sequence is TGTGCCAGCAGCCCCCAACAAGTAACCGAGCAGTACTTC. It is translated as CASSPQQVTEQYF.

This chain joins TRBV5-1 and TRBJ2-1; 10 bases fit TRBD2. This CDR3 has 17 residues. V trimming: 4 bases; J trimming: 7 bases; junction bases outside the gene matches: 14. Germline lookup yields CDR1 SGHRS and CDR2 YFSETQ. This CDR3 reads CASSRAAASGRLNEQFF. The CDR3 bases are TGCGCCAGCAGCCGGGCGGCGGCTAGCGGGAGACTTAATGAGCAGTTCTTC.